One and the same sample provided the 23 T cell receptor beta chains below, sequenced in a study of identical twins. TCRdb fed the 5' RACE reads into MiXCR, producing one record per CDR3 protein. The sample carries 1.5 million to 2 million distinct CDR3 sequences, around 33% recorded once. The material sequenced was cord blood. The source of these receptors is a newborn girl in good health.

The chain uses TRBV5-1 and TRBJ1-1; D possibly corresponds to TRBD1 (6 bases). This CDR3 contains 15 residues. Trimming pared 2 bases from V and 3 bases from J, leaving 14 bases between. The germline gives CDR1 SGHRS, CDR2 YFSETQ. The DNA of the CDR3 is TGCGCCAGCAGCTTAGTGGACAGCCGCTACACTGAAGCTTTCTTT. This codes for CASSLVDSRYTEAFF.

This clonotype was seen a few times. The V and J genes are TRBV27 and TRBJ1-1, with D tentatively TRBD1 (6 bases). Trimming removed 8 bases at V and 7 bases at J, with 20 bases between. Germline V gives CDR1 MNHEY, CDR2 SMNVEV (reference sequence). The CDR3 contains 14 residues. CDR3 in DNA: TGTGCCAGCTTCCCGGTACAGGGAGGCGGTGAAGCTTTCTTT. As protein: CASFPVQGGGEAFF.

CDR3 sequence: CASSLGPTETQYF. In DNA form, the CDR3 reads TGTGCCAGCAGCTTAGGGCCCACCGAGACCCAGTACTTC. V gene TRBV7-2 combines with J gene TRBJ2-7; no reliable D call. The J call may be in error: the DNA end matches TRBJ2-5 better. This CDR3 spans 13 amino acids. Germline V gene data show CDR1 as SGHTA and CDR2 as FQGNSA.

The chain is built from TRBV25-1 and TRBJ2-5; TRBD1 is a possible D gene (5 bases). Looked up from germline, CDR1 is MGHDK and CDR2 is SYGVNS. CDR3 length equals 14 residues. The germline V and J ends were trimmed by 4 bases and 4 bases, with 13 bases remaining between them. CDR3 residues: CASSGGQRGETQYF. CDR3 nucleotide sequence: TGTGCCAGCAGTGGCGGACAAAGGGGAGAGACCCAGTACTTC.

The DNA for the CDR3 is TGCAGTGCTAGAGTCGGTAGCGGTGACTCCAATGAGCAGTTCTTC. Its translation is CSARVGSGDSNEQFF. The rearrangement uses TRBV20-1 and TRBJ2-1; weak D call: TRBD2 (6 bases). Trimming shortened V by 1 base and J by 6 bases, and 16 bases separated the two germline ends. CDR3 length: 15 residues. Germline V CDR1 and CDR2: DFQATT, SNEGSKA (reference sequence).

CDR3 sequence reads: CASSLGGGGPYGYGYTF. CDR3 bases: TGTGCCAGCAGCTTAGGCGGCGGGGGCCCCTATGGGTATGGCTACACCTTC. The rearrangement joins TRBV7-2 to TRBJ1-2; weak D call: TRBD1 (6 bases). CDR3 length: 17 residues. V shed 1 base and J shed 5 bases, with 20 bases lying between them. Germline V gene data show CDR1 as SGHTA and CDR2 as FQGNSA.

This clonotype was detected only a few times. This chain links TRBV20-1 with TRBJ2-3, with no clear D. CDR1 and CDR2 from the germline V gene are DFQATT and SNEGSKA (reference sequence). V was trimmed by 3 bases and J by 2 bases, leaving 12 bases between them. The length of the CDR3 is 14 residues. The CDR3 DNA sequence: TGCAGTGCTAGGCGGACCTTACCCACAGATACGCAGTATTTT. Encoded protein: CSARRTLPTDTQYF.

This clonotype was seen only a few times. J is TRBJ1-1 and V is TRBV10-3; no clear D. V lost 3 bases and J lost 1, with 9 bases in between. The CDR3 covers 14 residues. The germline CDR1 and CDR2 sequences are ENHRY and SYGVKD. CDR3 amino acids: CAISDPAGNTEAFF. CDR3 sequence (DNA): TGTGCCATCAGTGACCCTGCAGGGAACACTGAAGCTTTCTTT.

This clonotype was counted a few times. V usage is TRBV7-8 and J usage is TRBJ1-1; D ambiguous. V lost 5 bases, J lost 1 base, and 11 bases lay in between. This CDR3 has 14 residues. Per the germline V gene, CDR1 is SGHVS and CDR2 is FQNEAQ. The CDR3 nucleotides read TGTGCCAGCAGCCAAGGACCGCCGAACACTGAAGCTTTCTTT. This gives the protein CASSQGPPNTEAFF.

The table lists this clonotype with many counts. The CDR3 sequence: CSSELFGGPSQGNTDTQYF. The CDR3 nucleotides are TGCAGCTCTGAACTTTTTGGCGGGCCAAGCCAAGGAAACACAGATACGCAGTATTTT. The rearrangement links TRBV29-1 to TRBJ2-3, with D possibly matching TRBD2 (5 bases). CDR1 is SQVTM, CDR2 ANQGSEA, per germline. The CDR3 loop spans 19 amino acids. Trimming shortened V by 8 bases and J by 2 bases, and 32 bases separated the two germline ends.

The chain employs TRBV14 and TRBJ2-3; tentatively, D is TRBD2 (5 bases). The V end lost 3 bases, the J end lost 4 bases, and 17 bases lay between the germline ends. The CDR3 runs 16 residues. Germline V CDR1 and CDR2: SGHDN, FVKESK. CDR3: CASSHPLNGNADTQYF. The CDR3 bases are TGTGCCAGCAGCCATCCTCTAAACGGGAACGCAGATACGCAGTATTTT.

This clonotype was seen a handful of times. This chain uses TRBV5-1 with TRBJ2-3; D call uncertain. The CDR3 totals 15 residues. The germline CDR1 and CDR2 sequences are SGHRS and YFSETQ. V was trimmed by 4 bases and J by 0 bases, leaving 12 bases between them. CDR3 residues: CASSHDATSTDTQYF. The CDR3 DNA follows: TGCGCCAGCAGCCACGACGCAACTAGCACAGATACGCAGTATTTT.

This clonotype was recorded a few times. This chain joins TRBV14 and TRBJ1-6, with 9 bases that match TRBD1. Germline CDR1 is SGHDN and CDR2 is FVKESK. The CDR3 has 17 residues. V was clipped by 4 bases and J by 6 bases; unmatched bases: 10. CDR3 amino acids: CASSLIRTGVVNSPLHF. As DNA, the CDR3 is TGTGCCAGCAGCCTAATCCGGACAGGGGTAGTTAATTCACCCCTCCACTTT.

The sample holds a few counts of this clonotype. V is TRBV20-1 and J is TRBJ2-7, with D possibly matching TRBD2 (5 bases). Trimming left V 4 bases short and J 0 bases short, with 13 bases between. The germline V gene has CDR1 DFQATT and CDR2 SNEGSKA (reference sequence). This CDR3 has 14 amino acids. As DNA, the CDR3 is TGCAGTGCTACATTATTAGCGCACTCCTACGAGCAGTACTTC. This codes for CSATLLAHSYEQYF.

This clonotype has just one count. The rearrangement uses TRBV29-1 and TRBJ2-2; D gene unclear. Trimming cost V 4 bases and J 3 bases, with 9 bases left between them. The CDR3 spans 13 residues. Germline CDR1 reads SQVTM; CDR2 reads ANQGSEA. The CDR3 DNA is TGCAGCGTTGTTTACAGTTACACCGGGGAGCTGTTTTTT. Its translation is CSVVYSYTGELFF.

The V call is TRBV7-2, the J call TRBJ2-7; 13 nucleotides agree with TRBD2. Unmatched junction bases numbered 10, after V lost 5 bases and J lost 0 bases. The germline V gene has CDR1 SGHTA and CDR2 FQGNSA. The CDR3 is 18 amino acids. The CDR3 reads CASSTRLAGGVSSYEQYF. In DNA form, the CDR3 reads TGTGCCAGCAGCACCCGACTAGCGGGAGGCGTCAGCTCCTACGAGCAGTACTTC.

This clonotype was seen a handful of times. This rearrangement joins TRBV12-3 or TRBV12-4 to TRBJ2-1; TRBD2 matches 8 bases. V lost 6 bases to trimming and J lost 8 bases; unmatched junction nucleotides: 6. The length of the CDR3 is 13 residues. DNA for the CDR3: TGTGCCAGCAGCCCGAGCGGGGGCGATGAGCAGTTCTTC. This gives the protein CASSPSGGDEQFF.

The chain joins TRBV12-3 or TRBV12-4 to TRBJ2-5; TRBD2 aligns across 12 bases. This CDR3 contains 19 residues. V shed 2 bases and J 4 bases; nucleotides not matched to a gene: 14. The CDR3 spells CASSLIPTRLAGERETQYF. The CDR3 nucleotides read TGTGCCAGCAGTTTAATCCCCACGAGACTAGCGGGGGAGAGAGAGACCCAGTACTTC.

The chain joins TRBV2 to TRBJ1-6; D is perhaps TRBD1 (5 bases). Germline V gene lookup returns CDR1 SNHLY and CDR2 FYNNEI. Between the trimmed V and J ends, which lost 11 bases and 0 bases, there was a span of 14 bases. CDR3 length: 15 amino acids. Here the CDR3 reads CAFRDSNSYNSPLHF. The CDR3 coding sequence is TGTGCCTTCCGGGACTCCAACTCCTATAATTCACCCCTCCACTTT.

The CDR3 DNA follows: TGCAGTGCTAGAGAATCAGGACTAAAATACAATGAGCAGTTCTTC. Its translation: CSARESGLKYNEQFF. V is TRBV20-1 and J is TRBJ2-1, with D possibly being TRBD2 (6 bases). The CDR3 runs 15 residues. Looked up from germline, CDR1 is DFQATT and CDR2 is SNEGSKA (reference sequence). V dropped 0 bases and J dropped 4 bases, with 13 bases sitting between them.

The chain couples TRBV12-5 to TRBJ2-5, with TRBD2 matching over 13 bases. Germline V lookup: CDR1 LGHNT, CDR2 FRNRAP. CDR3 length: 16 residues. Trimming removed 2 bases from V and 11 bases from J; junction bases left unmatched: 11. The CDR3 nucleotides read TGTGCTAGTGGTTTGATACTAGCGGGGGGGTATAGTGAGCAGTACTTC. Translation: CASGLILAGGYSEQYF.

This clonotype was found a few times. The rearrangement uses TRBV29-1 and TRBJ1-2; D is unresolved. V dropped 4 bases and J dropped 4 bases, with 16 bases sitting between them. CDR1 is SQVTM and CDR2 is ANQGSEA in the germline V gene. The CDR3 is 14 residues long. This CDR3 reads CSVARAGRGYGYTF. In nucleotides, the CDR3 is TGCAGCGTTGCTCGGGCAGGCCGAGGCTATGGCTACACCTTC.

In its sample, this clonotype was seen a few times. The chain has TRBV6-5 and TRBJ2-7; 7 nucleotides align to TRBD2. Germline V gene data show CDR1 as MNHEY and CDR2 as SVGAGI. Trimming removed 0 bases from V and 2 bases from J; junction bases left unmatched: 4. This CDR3 contains 15 residues. This CDR3 is CASSYSGRETYEQYF. The CDR3 coding sequence is TGTGCCAGCAGTTACTCGGGGCGGGAGACCTACGAGCAGTACTTC.